These T cell receptor beta chains were read from a single sample in a study of blood T cell repertoires in COVID-19. The assay was immunoSEQ multiplex PCR, and TCRdb's table has in-frame clones only and misses some. The table lists roughly 390,000 clones, less than 85% of them singletons. Sequences were obtained from peripheral blood. The origin of the receptors is a woman between 18 and 29 years old with acute or convalescent COVID-19. The CDR3 runs from the conserved cysteine through the conserved F or W. D genes are given only for firm matches. Expanded clones get a size class; other rows say once, few or many, or leave the size out.

size	V	D	J	CDR3	DNA
NA	TRBV25-1	TRBD1	TRBJ1-4	CASRDSLPGGNEKLFF	TGTGCCAGCCGGGACAGTCTACCAGGGGGTAATGAAAAACTGTTTTTT
NA	TRBV6-5	NA	TRBJ1-2	CASGPGEFDGYTF	TGTGCCAGCGGACCGGGGGAGTTTGATGGCTACACCTTC
NA	TRBV28	TRBD1	TRBJ2-5	CASRADRGRQETQYF	TGTGCCAGCAGGGCGGACAGGGGGCGACAAGAGACCCAGTACTTC
NA	TRBV7-9	TRBD2	TRBJ2-3	CASSLGGRWADTQYF	TGTGCCAGCAGCTTGGGCGGGAGATGGGCTGATACGCAGTATTTT
NA	TRBV2	NA	TRBJ1-4	CASRMTHGVANEKLFF	TGTGCCAGCAGGATGACACACGGGGTGGCTAATGAAAAACTGTTTTTT
NA	TRBV12-5	TRBD2	TRBJ2-7	CASGLVRGREGPVEQYF	TGTGCTAGTGGTTTGGTAAGGGGGCGGGAGGGACCAGTAGAGCAGTACTTC
NA	TRBV13	NA	TRBJ1-6	CASSLGQGKSPLHF	TGTGCCAGCAGCTTGGGTCAGGGCAAATCACCCCTCCACTTT
once	TRBV15	TRBD1	TRBJ2-7	CATSTYRTGDEQYF	TGTGCCACCAGCACCTATAGAACAGGGGACGAGCAGTACTTC
NA	TRBV7-9	NA	TRBJ1-3	CASSPSGSGNTIYF	TGTGCCAGCAGCCCGAGCGGCTCTGGAAACACCATATATTTT
NA	TRBV7-7	NA	TRBJ2-1	CASSLSTVSYNEQFF	TGTGCCAGCAGCTTATCCACAGTATCCTACAATGAGCAGTTCTTC
NA	TRBV3-1/TRBV3-2	TRBD1	TRBJ2-2	CASSPAGQGSGELFF	TGTGCCAGCAGCCCTGCGGGACAGGGGTCCGGGGAGCTGTTTTTT
NA	TRBV3-1/TRBV3-2	TRBD2	TRBJ2-7	CASSQTRLAGSNEQYF	TGTGCCAGCAGCCAAACCAGACTAGCGGGATCTAATGAGCAGTACTTC
NA	TRBV13	TRBD1	TRBJ1-4	CASSWGTGTEKLFF	TGTGCCAGCAGCTGGGGGACAGGGACTGAAAAACTGTTTTTT
many	TRBV6-4	NA	TRBJ1-1	CASSASPGNTEAFF	TGTGCCAGCAGTGCTTCGCCGGGGAACACTGAAGCTTTCTTT
NA	TRBV9	TRBD1	TRBJ2-6	CASSVTGGEANVLTF	TGTGCCAGCAGCGTCACAGGGGGCGAGGCCAACGTCCTGACTTTC
NA	TRBV6-2/TRBV6-3	TRBD1	TRBJ1-2	CASSLGQVYGYTF	TGTGCCAGCAGTTTGGGACAGGTCTATGGCTACACCTTC
NA	TRBV6-6	TRBD1	TRBJ1-1	CASSSGGLSEAFF	TGTGCCAGCAGTTCAGGGGGGTTGAGTGAAGCTTTCTTT
NA	TRBV7-3	NA	TRBJ2-5	CASSLRGGVEETQYF	TGTGCCAGCAGCTTAAGGGGCGGAGTGGAGGAGACCCAGTACTTC
once	TRBV18	TRBD1	TRBJ2-5	CASSPPGQNFKETQYF	TGTGCCAGCTCACCCCCGGGACAGAACTTTAAAGAGACCCAGTACTTC
NA	TRBV12-5	NA	TRBJ1-1	CASGLGEAEAFF	TGTGCTAGTGGTTTGGGAGAAGCTGAAGCTTTCTTT
NA	TRBV19	TRBD2	TRBJ2-7	CASSMTSDDEQYF	TGTGCCAGTAGTATGACTAGCGACGACGAGCAGTACTTC
NA	TRBV7-3	NA	TRBJ1-1	CASSSDRYNTEAFF	TGTGCCAGCAGCTCCGACAGGTATAACACTGAAGCTTTCTTT
once	TRBV14	NA	TRBJ1-2	CASSQGGTSNYGYTF	TGTGCCAGCAGCCAAGGAGGGACTTCTAACTATGGCTACACCTTC
few	TRBV9	NA	TRBJ1-1	CASSVGGERGTEAFF	TGTGCCAGCAGCGTAGGCGGGGAACGTGGCACTGAAGCTTTCTTT
NA	TRBV14	NA	TRBJ1-1	CASSFRVLGTEAFF	TGTGCCAGCAGCTTCAGGGTTCTCGGGACTGAAGCTTTCTTT
NA	TRBV12-5	NA	TRBJ2-2	CASGLGHSDAGELFF	TGTGCTAGTGGTTTGGGTCATAGCGACGCCGGGGAGCTGTTTTTT
NA	TRBV3-1/TRBV3-2	NA	TRBJ2-1	CASSHQDRPNEQFF	TGTGCCAGCAGCCATCAGGACAGACCTAATGAGCAGTTCTTC
once	TRBV7-8	TRBD2	TRBJ2-7	CASSRPTSGPSYEQYF	TGTGCCAGCAGCCGCCCGACTAGCGGGCCCTCCTACGAGCAGTACTTC
NA	TRBV29-1	TRBD1	TRBJ2-3	CSVDSAGGRDTQYF	TGCAGCGTTGATAGTGCAGGGGGCAGAGATACGCAGTATTTT
NA	TRBV6-6	NA	TRBJ2-7	CASIESPGLPHYEQYF	TGTGCCAGCATAGAAAGTCCGGGACTGCCCCACTACGAGCAGTACTTC
NA	TRBV6-5	NA	TRBJ2-7	CASSFTGPLGEQYF	TGTGCCAGCAGTTTCACAGGGCCCCTTGGGGAGCAGTACTTC
NA	TRBV28	NA	TRBJ1-5	CASRPRTERNQPQHF	TGTGCCAGCAGGCCCAGGACAGAGCGAAATCAGCCCCAGCATTTT